This T cell receptor (beta chain) came from a study of technical replicates of blood from several donors. Deletions cut 0 bases from V and 1 base from J, with 8 bases between. This CDR3 is built from 15 residues. The germline CDR1 and CDR2 sequences are SGHRS and YFSETQ. Here immunoSEQ multiplex PCR was the method, and the copy in TCRdb shows in-frame clones only, minus some. Of 70,000 to 80,000 clones in the sample, about 92% were seen once. This sequence joins TRBV5-1 and TRBJ1-5; possibly TRBD1 for D (5 bases). The clonotype comes from a human donor in good health. Material for sequencing was T cells isolated from PBMCs. This chain's CDR3 is CASSLGGRSNQPQHF. In nucleotides, the CDR3 is TGCGCCAGCAGCTTGGGGGGCCGGAGCAATCAGCCCCAGCATTTT.